This T cell receptor beta chain came from a study of cytomegalovirus exposure and HLA in healthy donors. The study, taken as a whole, reports: The investigators catalogued 160 or so TCR beta chains as cytomegalovirus-associated. In a later analysis, parvovirus B19, influenza, CMV and Epstein-Barr virus appeared linked to several top co-occurrence clusters.

Trimming left V 6 bases short and J 1 base short, with 15 bases between. Germline loops: CDR1 SGHTA, CDR2 FQGNSA. The CDR3 extends over 15 amino acids. Whereas donors were nominally healthy upon sampling, unrecorded immune exposures were probable. Details on this clone: The antigen is not known.

The primer mix had 60 Vbeta and 13 Jbeta primers. Method: immunoSEQ multiplex PCR; TCRdb's copy keeps in-frame clones and lacks some. The table has 100,000 to 140,000 clones, approximately 79% seen once. Material for sequencing was PBMCs. J is TRBJ1-2 and V is TRBV7-2; D may be TRBD1 (6 bases). The TCR was taken from a woman aged 40 to 50 in good health and CMV-seropositive. CDR3 residues: CASSPGNRDNYGYTF. CDR3 nucleotides: TGTGCCAGCAGTCCCGGGAACAGGGATAACTATGGCTACACCTTC. The full variable domain, with the rest looked up from reference TRBV7-2 and TRBJ1-2, is GAGVSQSPSNKVTEKGKDVELRCDPISGHTALYWYRQSLGQGLEFLIYFQGNSAPDKSGLPSDRFSAERTGGSVSTLTIQRTQQEDSAVYLCASSPGNRDNYGYTFGSGTRLTVV.